Listed here are 27 T cell receptor beta chains from one sample, sequenced in a study of cytomegalovirus exposure and HLA in healthy donors. PCR employed 60 Vbeta and 13 Jbeta primers. Profiling relied on immunoSEQ multiplex PCR, and the TCRdb table lists in-frame clones only, not all of them. The top ten clones hold over 2% of a sample with about 170,000 clones, 85% of them seen once. Sequenced sample: PBMCs. The receptor set was obtained from a man aged 25-45 years in good health and CMV-seropositive.

Only a few counts were recorded for this clone. The chain couples TRBV2 to TRBJ2-7, with D possibly matching TRBD1 (5 bases). With 7 bases removed from V and 0 bases from J, the gap between germline ends came to 13 bases. The CDR3 consists of 14 residues. Germline values: CDR1 SNHLY, CDR2 FYNNEI. CDR3 region: CASKGRGSSYEQYF. The CDR3 coding sequence is TGTGCCAGCAAAGGAAGGGGTAGCTCCTACGAGCAGTACTTC.

The CDR3 nucleotides read TGCAGCGTTGAAGGGGCTTCTTCTGGAAACACCATATATTTT. Protein sequence: CSVEGASSGNTIYF. This rearrangement joins TRBV29-1 to TRBJ1-3; no clear D gene. Germline CDR1 is SQVTM and CDR2 is ANQGSEA. V gave up 1 base and J gave up 1 base, with 8 bases separating them. The CDR3 sequence is 14 residues long.

V and J are TRBV6-1 and TRBJ1-2, with 8 positions matching TRBD1. In germline, CDR1 is MNHNS, CDR2 SASEGT. This CDR3 region has 14 residues. V lost 5 bases and J lost 6; bases outside the gene matches: 8. The CDR3 region is CASSLLRGRDGYTF. The CDR3, as DNA: TGTGCCAGCAGTTTACTCAGGGGGCGAGATGGCTACACCTTC.

The rearrangement links TRBV19 to TRBJ1-5; 9 bases line up with TRBD1. Trimming at V came to 5 bases and at J to 6 bases, leaving 8 bases not matched to a gene. CDR1 and CDR2 (germline): LNHDA, SQIVND (reference sequence). This CDR3 region has 15 residues. CDR3 DNA: TGTGCCAGTAGTTACACAGGGGGCGTGGGTCAGCCCCAGCATTTT. Protein product: CASSYTGGVGQPQHF.

The rearrangement joins TRBV11-3 to TRBJ2-2; D is unclear. V was pared by 3 bases and J by 3 bases, with 14 bases between. This CDR3 has 16 amino acids. In germline, CDR1 is SGHNT, CDR2 YENEEA. The CDR3: CASSFGFWQDTGELFF. The DNA of the CDR3 is TGTGCCAGCAGCTTCGGCTTTTGGCAGGACACCGGGGAGCTGTTTTTT.

J is TRBJ2-2 and V is TRBV10-3, with D unresolved. V lost 11 bases, J lost 3 bases, and 7 bases lay in between. Per germline, CDR1 ENHRY and CDR2 SYGVKD. The length of the CDR3 is 11 residues. The DNA for the CDR3 is TGTGCCTCTACAGACACCGGGGAGCTGTTTTTT. Translation gives CASTDTGELFF.

This sequence joins TRBV4-3 and TRBJ1-2; TRBD1 matches at 8 bases. The germline V gene has CDR1 LGHNA and CDR2 YSLEER. There are 15 residues in the CDR3. Losses at the gene ends were 1 base for V and 8 bases for J; bases not matched to a gene: 9. The CDR3 DNA sequence: TGCGCCAGCAGCCAAGCACCACAGGGGGTGGGAGGCTACACCTTC. Protein: CASSQAPQGVGGYTF.

J is TRBJ2-5 and V is TRBV11-3; weak D call: TRBD1 (6 bases). This CDR3 spans 15 amino acids. Germline CDR1 SGHNT, CDR2 YENEEA. V was pared by 6 bases and J by 5 bases, with 19 bases between. The CDR3 DNA is TGTGCCAGCAGTAACAAACAGGGTTATGCGGAGACCCAGTACTTC. Its protein product is CASSNKQGYAETQYF.

CDR3 bases: TGTGCCAGCAGCTGGGGGGTTAGTGAAGAGACCCAGTACTTC. Its protein is CASSWGVSEETQYF. The chain recombines TRBV7-9 with TRBJ2-5; D is perhaps TRBD2 (6 bases). The ends were cut back, 4 bases at V and 3 bases at J, with 12 bases in the middle. The germline V gene encodes CDR1 SEHNR and CDR2 FQNEAQ (reference sequence). The length of the CDR3 is 14 residues. The full variable domain, with the rest looked up from reference TRBV7-9 and TRBJ2-5, is DTGVSQNPRHKITKRGQNVTFRCDPISEHNRLYWYRQTLGQGPEFLTYFQNEAQLEKSRLLSDRFSAERPKGSFSTLEIQRTEQGDSAMYLCASSWGVSEETQYFGPGTRLLVL.

This clone appeared a single time. The chain recombines TRBV7-9 with TRBJ2-5, with 9 bases identical to TRBD2. Germline CDR1 and CDR2: SEHNR and FQNEAQ (reference sequence). V was clipped by 5 bases and J by 7 bases; unmatched bases: 11. The CDR3 consists of 15 residues. The CDR3 loop is CASSPRRTSVATQYF. The DNA of the CDR3 is TGTGCCAGCAGCCCCCGTAGGACTAGCGTAGCGACCCAGTACTTC.

The genes are TRBV25-1 and TRBJ2-6; D gene unclear. CDR3 length: 13 residues. Germline CDR1 reads MGHDK; CDR2 reads SYGVNS. Trimming left V 6 bases short and J 1 base short, with 4 bases between. The DNA of the CDR3 is TGTGCCAGCAGCGGGTCTGGGGCCAACGTCCTGACTTTC. This gives the protein CASSGSGANVLTF.

This clone was found a few times. CDR3 amino acids: CASSLIGGEQYF. The CDR3 nucleotides are TGTGCCAGTAGCCTAATCGGGGGCGAGCAGTACTTC. J is TRBJ2-7 and V is TRBV19; D perhaps matches TRBD2 (6 bases). Per germline, CDR1 LNHDA and CDR2 SQIVND (reference sequence). The CDR3 consists of 12 residues. The V and J ends lost 6 bases and 6 bases respectively, with 12 bases between them.

This clone is a singleton in its sample. The chain recombines TRBV4-3 with TRBJ2-1; D call uncertain. Trimming took off 4 bases at V and 7 bases at J, with 14 bases between the two ends. The CDR3 is 14 amino acids. Looked up from germline, CDR1 is LGHNA and CDR2 is YSLEER. Here the CDR3 DNA reads TGCGCCAGCAGCCCCCCGGCCAGGCGAAATGAGCAGTTCTTC. Encoded protein: CASSPPARRNEQFF.

In this sample, this clone turned up a few times. CDR3 bases: TGCGCCAGCAGCTTGTGGTCGAGCGGGAGGACAGATACGCAGTATTTT. It codes for CASSLWSSGRTDTQYF. The chain has TRBV5-1 and TRBJ2-3; 9 nucleotides line up with TRBD2. CDR1 is SGHRS and CDR2 is YFSETQ in the germline V gene. This CDR3 has 16 amino acids. The trim removed 1 base at V and 3 bases at J, leaving 6 bases unmatched.

The chain has TRBV7-6 and TRBJ1-6; tentative D call: TRBD1 (6 bases). The germline V gene encodes CDR1 SGHVS and CDR2 FNYEAQ. This CDR3 is 16 amino acids long. Trimming shortened V by 2 bases and J by 9 bases, and 17 bases separated the two germline ends. The CDR3 reads CASSLSARGEGSPLHF. CDR3 sequence (DNA): TGTGCCAGCAGCTTATCGGCCAGGGGAGAAGGTTCACCCCTCCACTTT.

The rearrangement links TRBV19 to TRBJ2-5; TRBD2 matches 12 bases. CDR1 is LNHDA, CDR2 SQIVND, per germline (reference sequence). This CDR3 is built from 16 residues. Trimming removed 5 bases from V and 4 bases from J; junction bases left unmatched: 8. The CDR3 region is CASSPRTSGTRETQYF. CDR3 DNA sequence: TGTGCCAGTAGTCCTAGGACTAGCGGGACCCGAGAGACCCAGTACTTC.

This clone occurred many times. This rearrangement joins TRBV5-1 to TRBJ2-3; TRBD2 is a possible D gene (6 bases). V was shortened by 4 bases and J by 5 bases, with 14 bases between the two germline ends. Germline CDR1 and CDR2: SGHRS and YFSETQ. The CDR3 runs to 14 residues. The CDR3 coding sequence is TGCGCCAGCAGCCCCGGTCAAGCGGGAGATACGCAGTATTTT. This translates into CASSPGQAGDTQYF. The entire variable domain, with the rest obtained from reference TRBV5-1 and TRBJ2-3, is as follows: KAGVTQTPRYLIKTRGQQVTLSCSPISGHRSVSWYQQTPGQGLQFLFEYFSETQRNKGNFPGRFSGRQFSNSRSEMNVSTLELGDSALYLCASSPGQAGDTQYFGPGTRLTVL.

This clone has more than one count but fewer than ten. V and J are TRBV6-6 and TRBJ1-5; TRBD1 matches 7 bases. CDR3 size: 14 residues. V lost 4 bases and J lost 6; bases outside the gene matches: 6. Germline CDR1 reads MNHNY; CDR2 reads SVGAGI (reference sequence). In nucleotides, the CDR3 is TGTGCCAGCAGTTTAACAGGGGAGGTTCAGCCCCAGCATTTT. The encoded protein is CASSLTGEVQPQHF.

The chain has TRBV19 and TRBJ2-7; D may be TRBD2 (6 bases). V was pared by 9 bases and J by 12 bases, with 18 bases between. Germline CDR1 and CDR2: LNHDA and SQIVND (reference sequence). This CDR3 comprises 11 residues. The CDR3, as DNA: TGTGCCAGGGAGACGGACGGGACTTTGTACTTC. As protein: CARETDGTLYF.

This clone has just one count. CDR3 sequence reads: CASSLAGGPQYEQYF. In nucleotides, the CDR3 is TGTGCCAGCAGCTTAGCGGGAGGTCCCCAATACGAGCAGTACTTC. The gene calls are TRBV11-3 and TRBJ2-7, with 7 nucleotides matching TRBD2. Germline V gene data show CDR1 as SGHNT and CDR2 as YENEEA. The CDR3 is made up of 15 amino acids. The V segment lost 1 base and the J segment 4 bases; nucleotides outside the gene matches: 7.

The count of this clone is one. The rearrangement links TRBV7-3 to TRBJ2-1, with D possibly matching TRBD2 (6 bases). CDR1 SGHTA and CDR2 FQGTGA come from the germline V gene. Trimming took off 5 bases at V and 7 bases at J, with 15 bases between the two ends. The CDR3 has 14 amino acids. The CDR3 loop reads CASSPGTGMNEQFF. The CDR3 DNA follows: TGTGCCAGCAGCCCTGGGACTGGGATGAATGAGCAGTTCTTC.

This chain uses TRBV25-1 with TRBJ2-7, with D unresolved. The CDR3 has 14 residues. V shed 1 base and J shed 0 bases, with 7 bases lying between them. Per germline, CDR1 MGHDK and CDR2 SYGVNS. CDR3 region: CASSEFRSSYEQYF. Here the CDR3 DNA reads TGTGCCAGCAGTGAATTTCGGAGCTCCTACGAGCAGTACTTC.

This clone has just one count. The rearrangement uses TRBV20-1 and TRBJ2-3; D perhaps matches TRBD2 (5 bases). Trimming took 6 bases from V and 12 from J, leaving 16 bases between them. The germline CDR1 and CDR2 sequences are DFQATT and SNEGSKA (reference sequence). This CDR3 comprises 11 residues. The CDR3: CSAKRDYRQYF. The DNA for the CDR3 is TGCAGTGCGAAGAGGGATTATAGACAGTATTTT.

This rearrangement joins TRBV7-2 to TRBJ1-2; D unclear. This CDR3 has 12 amino acids. Trimming removed 1 base at V and 8 bases at J, with 8 bases between. Germline lookup yields CDR1 SGHTA and CDR2 FQGNSA. Written as DNA, the CDR3 is TGTGCCAGCAGCTTAGGCGAGTTAGGCTACACCTTC. As protein: CASSLGELGYTF.

The chain carries TRBV5-1 and TRBJ1-2; the D gene is possibly TRBD1 (5 bases). Germline lookup yields CDR1 SGHRS and CDR2 YFSETQ. The V and J ends lost 1 base and 4 bases respectively, with 11 bases between them. This CDR3 spans 14 amino acids. CDR3 amino acids: CASSLTKDTYGYTF. The CDR3, as DNA: TGCGCCAGCAGCTTGACCAAGGACACCTATGGCTACACCTTC.

The genes are TRBV5-1 and TRBJ2-3; D is possibly TRBD1 (6 bases). Deletions cut 4 bases from V and 2 bases from J, with 20 bases between. CDR3 length equals 17 residues. Germline assignment: CDR1 SGHRS and CDR2 YFSETQ. CDR3 DNA sequence: TGCGCCAGCAGCAGCTTGGAACCCAGGGGCCCCACAGATACGCAGTATTTT. Residues: CASSSLEPRGPTDTQYF.

The chain is built from TRBV4-3 and TRBJ2-4; tentatively, D is TRBD2 (7 bases). The CDR3 sequence is 18 residues long. Trimming shortened V by 3 bases and J by 1 base, and 19 bases separated the two germline ends. Germline CDR1 LGHNA, CDR2 YSLEER. The CDR3 DNA is TGCGCCAGCAGCCACGAGACGGAGGGGGGGTGGGCCAAAAACATTCAGTACTTC. Encoded protein: CASSHETEGGWAKNIQYF.